These 24 T cell receptor beta chains were all obtained from the same sample, sequenced in a study of cytomegalovirus exposure and HLA in healthy donors. The PCR ran on 60 Vbeta and 13 Jbeta primers. The table came from immunoSEQ multiplex PCR; TCRdb's copy has only in-frame clones and leaves some out. The sample consists of fewer than 200,000 clones, less than 80% of them appearing once. The sample was PBMCs. These receptors all stem from a middle-aged man in good health and CMV-seronegative.

V is TRBV5-6 and J is TRBJ2-7; 7 nucleotides match TRBD2. V lost 3 bases and J lost 6; bases outside the gene matches: 21. Germline V gene lookup returns CDR1 SGHDT and CDR2 YYEEEE. This CDR3 contains 18 residues. CDR3 sequence: CASSSSPGGRALALEQYF. The CDR3 DNA is TGTGCCAGCAGCTCCTCCCCGGGTGGGAGGGCCCTCGCTCTCGAGCAGTACTTC.

The J gene is TRBJ1-1, the V gene TRBV9, with a weak D call TRBD1 (6 bases). This CDR3 contains 13 residues. Trimming stripped 0 bases from V and 11 bases from J, with 14 bases between. CDR1 is SGDLS, CDR2 YYNGEE, per germline. This CDR3 reads CASSVEQGFGAFF. CDR3 nucleotides: TGTGCCAGCAGCGTAGAACAGGGCTTCGGGGCTTTCTTT.

The chain combines TRBV20-1 with TRBJ2-3; perhaps TRBD2 as D (5 bases). CDR1 and CDR2 (germline): DFQATT, SNEGSKA (reference sequence). V lost 4 bases and J 7 bases, leaving 6 bases between the germline ends. This CDR3 is 10 amino acids long. CDR3 residues: CSATGNTQYF. In DNA form, the CDR3 reads TGCAGTGCTACCGGGAATACGCAGTATTTT.

V is TRBV19 and J is TRBJ2-4; 9 positions agree with TRBD1. CDR1 LNHDA and CDR2 SQIVND come from the germline V gene (reference sequence). Trimming cost V 4 bases and J 5 bases; bases outside gene matches: 3. The CDR3 consists of 14 residues. The CDR3 DNA is TGTGCCAGTAGTACCACAGGGGGCCAAAACATTCAGTACTTC. Amino acids: CASSTTGGQNIQYF. Combining the CDR3 with reference TRBV19 and TRBJ2-4 gives the whole variable domain DGGITQSPKYLFRKEGQNVTLSCEQNLNHDAMYWYRQDPGQGLRLIYYSQIVNDFQKGDIAEGYSVSREKKESFPLTVTSAQKNPTAFYLCASSTTGGQNIQYFGAGTRLSVL.

The genes are TRBV19 and TRBJ2-7; no clear D gene. CDR1 LNHDA and CDR2 SQIVND come from the germline V gene (reference sequence). The CDR3 is 15 residues long. V lost 7 bases to trimming and J lost 5 bases, with 21 bases between them. The CDR3: CASTPRRGSFHEQYF. The CDR3 region has the DNA TGTGCCAGTACCCCCCGGAGAGGTTCGTTCCACGAGCAGTACTTC. Combining the CDR3 with reference TRBV19 and TRBJ2-7 gives the whole variable domain DGGITQSPKYLFRKEGQNVTLSCEQNLNHDAMYWYRQDPGQGLRLIYYSQIVNDFQKGDIAEGYSVSREKKESFPLTVTSAQKNPTAFYLCASTPRRGSFHEQYFGPGTRLTVT.

The rearrangement joins TRBV6-1 to TRBJ2-7; possible D gene TRBD1, 6 bases. V was shortened by 2 bases and J by 2 bases, with 10 bases between the two germline ends. Germline CDR1 MNHNS, CDR2 SASEGT. This CDR3 is built from 14 residues. CDR3 sequence reads: CASSEYPGAYEQYF. DNA of the CDR3: TGTGCCAGCAGTGAATACCCAGGGGCCTACGAGCAGTACTTC.

V usage is TRBV7-8 and J usage is TRBJ2-2; 7 nucleotides align to TRBD2. Germline V gene lookup returns CDR1 SGHVS and CDR2 FQNEAQ. The CDR3 consists of 15 residues. Trimming at V came to 5 bases and at J to 3 bases, leaving 6 bases not matched to a gene. CDR3 sequence: CASSERDYDTGELFF. CDR3 in DNA: TGTGCCAGCAGCGAACGGGACTACGACACCGGGGAGCTGTTTTTT.

The rearrangement joins TRBV5-4 to TRBJ2-1; D gene ambiguous. Germline V gene sequence: CDR1 SGHNT, CDR2 YYREEE (reference sequence). CDR3 size: 16 residues. Trimming pared 0 bases from V and 5 bases from J, leaving 15 bases between. The CDR3 region is CASSLGSRLSNNEQFF. DNA for the CDR3: TGTGCCAGCAGCTTGGGGTCCAGGTTATCGAACAATGAGCAGTTCTTC.

The chain links TRBV18 to TRBJ2-5, with 10 bases matching TRBD2. The CDR3 runs to 16 residues. Losses at the gene ends were 1 base for V and 5 bases for J; bases not matched to a gene: 7. Germline V gives CDR1 KGHSH, CDR2 LQKENI. The CDR3 region has the DNA TGTGCCAGCTCACCACGTCTAGCGGGAGTTGAGGAGACCCAGTACTTC. Protein product: CASSPRLAGVEETQYF.

The chain carries TRBV5-1 and TRBJ2-7; 8 bases are a match to TRBD2. The CDR3 sequence is 15 residues long. CDR1 and CDR2 (germline): SGHRS, YFSETQ. Germline trimming cut 4 bases from V and 6 bases from J; bases unmatched to any gene: 12. The CDR3, as DNA: TGCGCCAGCAGCCAGGGCGGGACTAGTTCCATCGAGCAGTACTTC. It translates to CASSQGGTSSIEQYF.

This clone was seen just once. The chain combines TRBV25-1 with TRBJ2-2, with 8 nucleotides matching TRBD2. This CDR3 region has 15 residues. Germline values: CDR1 MGHDK, CDR2 SYGVNS. With 5 bases clipped from V and 6 bases from J, the junction kept 8 bases outside the gene matches. CDR3 protein: CASSSPGLVSGELFF. The CDR3 DNA is TGTGCCAGCAGTTCGCCGGGACTAGTCTCCGGGGAGCTGTTTTTT.

The gene calls are TRBV5-1 and TRBJ1-3; D perhaps matches TRBD1 (5 bases). This CDR3 is 15 amino acids long. Trimming took off 3 bases at V and 4 bases at J, with 14 bases between the two ends. The V gene's germline CDR1 is SGHRS and CDR2 YFSETQ. The CDR3 spells CASSSTGAGGNTIYF. In DNA form, the CDR3 reads TGCGCCAGCAGCTCCACAGGAGCGGGAGGAAACACCATATATTTT.

The chain has TRBV28 and TRBJ1-1; perhaps TRBD1 as D (6 bases). V was cut by 5 bases and J by 9 bases, with 10 bases left in between. The CDR3 extends over 11 amino acids. Per germline, CDR1 MDHEN and CDR2 SYDVKM. In DNA, the CDR3 is TGTGCCAGCAGTGCGACAGGAAAAGCTTTCTTT. It specifies CASSATGKAFF.

V usage is TRBV5-4 and J usage is TRBJ1-5; D possibly corresponds to TRBD1 (5 bases). The ends were cut back, 3 bases at V and 3 bases at J, with 10 bases in the middle. CDR1 and CDR2 from the germline V gene are SGHNT and YYREEE (reference sequence). The CDR3 consists of 14 residues. Written as DNA, the CDR3 is TGTGCCAGCAGCTGGGAGGGGCCCAATCAGCCCCAGCATTTT. Translated: CASSWEGPNQPQHF.

The chain recombines TRBV25-1 with TRBJ2-7; D not resolved. This CDR3 is built from 12 residues. Trimming stripped 4 bases from V and 5 bases from J, with 9 bases between. Per the germline V gene, CDR1 is MGHDK and CDR2 is SYGVNS. In DNA form, the CDR3 reads TGTGCCAGCAGTGTTAGTTACGACGAGCAGTACTTC. Its protein is CASSVSYDEQYF.

This chain connects TRBV19 to TRBJ1-2, with 9 positions matching TRBD1. J lost 4 bases, V lost 5 bases, and 8 bases had no gene match. The CDR3 length is 15 residues. Germline assignment: CDR1 LNHDA and CDR2 SQIVND (reference sequence). The CDR3 nucleotides read TGTGCCAGTAGTCGGACAGGGGCAGGGGGCTATGGCTACACCTTC. Translation gives CASSRTGAGGYGYTF. Complete variable domain (other parts from reference TRBV19 and TRBJ1-2): DGGITQSPKYLFRKEGQNVTLSCEQNLNHDAMYWYRQDPGQGLRLIYYSQIVNDFQKGDIAEGYSVSREKKESFPLTVTSAQKNPTAFYLCASSRTGAGGYGYTFGSGTRLTVV.

Note on this clone: Mismatch with germline at one junction end may stem from a read error. V and J are TRBV30 and TRBJ1-3, with no clear D. The germline V gene encodes CDR1 GTSNPN and CDR2 SVGIG (reference sequence). The CDR3 length is 12 residues. In nucleotides, the CDR3 is TGTGCCTGGAGTGTAATTGGAGACACCATATATTTT. Amino acids: CAWSVIGDTIYF.

The rearrangement uses TRBV2 and TRBJ2-7, with 11 bases matching TRBD2. The CDR3 has 14 residues. Germline lookup yields CDR1 SNHLY and CDR2 FYNNEI. V dropped 8 bases and J dropped 7; count of bases not matched to a gene: 10. The CDR3 protein is CASSDSGRVQEQYF. In nucleotides, the CDR3 is TGTGCCAGCTCAGATAGCGGGAGGGTACAAGAGCAGTACTTC.

This clone was recorded only once. J is TRBJ2-2 and V is TRBV7-9; 7 nucleotides align to TRBD1. Germline V gives CDR1 SEHNR, CDR2 FQNEAQ (reference sequence). Trimming cost V 5 bases and J 5 bases; bases outside gene matches: 5. The length of the CDR3 is 14 residues. DNA for the CDR3: TGTGCCAGCAGCCCGTCAGGGGGTACCGGGGAGCTGTTTTTT. It is translated as CASSPSGGTGELFF.

The chain combines TRBV29-1 with TRBJ1-3; 8 bases are shared with TRBD1. The CDR3 is made up of 13 amino acids. Unmatched junction bases numbered 5, after V lost 6 bases and J lost 4 bases. Germline V gives CDR1 SQVTM, CDR2 ANQGSEA. CDR3 protein: CSVGQGSGNTIYF. DNA for the CDR3: TGCAGCGTCGGACAGGGCTCCGGAAACACCATATATTTT.

This clone was found a few times. The chain recombines TRBV7-9 with TRBJ2-3; D is possibly TRBD2 (5 bases). Germline assignment: CDR1 SEHNR and CDR2 FQNEAQ (reference sequence). Trimming pared 0 bases from V and 2 bases from J, leaving 6 bases between. The CDR3 sequence is 14 residues long. The CDR3 DNA follows: TGTGCCAGCAGCTTAGCTGACTACACAGATACGCAGTATTTT. Protein sequence: CASSLADYTDTQYF.

This clone was seen a single time. Germline and junction disagree at one end, which may indicate a read error. V gene TRBV4-1 combines with J gene TRBJ2-4; tentative D call: TRBD2 (5 bases). Germline V gene lookup returns CDR1 MGHRA and CDR2 YSYEKL. CDR3 length: 16 residues. The DNA of the CDR3 is TGCGCCAGCAGCCAAACCCCCCCAGGAGGAAAAAACAGTCAGTACTTC. Amino acid sequence: CASSQTPPGGKNSQYF.

The chain has TRBV28 and TRBJ2-1, with 9 bases aligning to TRBD2. The CDR3 is 17 residues long. From germline, CDR1 is MDHEN and CDR2 SYDVKM. V gave up 1 base and J gave up 8 bases; unmatched junction bases: 12. As DNA, the CDR3 is TGTGCCAGCAGTTTATCCCGAATTAGCGGGAGATCACATGAGCAGTTCTTC. It encodes CASSLSRISGRSHEQFF.

This sequence joins TRBV5-1 and TRBJ2-1; D not resolved. Germline assignment: CDR1 SGHRS and CDR2 YFSETQ. This CDR3 comprises 13 residues. With 1 base removed from V and 8 bases from J, the gap between germline ends came to 10 bases. The CDR3: CASSLLGYDEQFF. For the CDR3, the DNA is TGCGCCAGCAGCTTGCTAGGTTACGATGAGCAGTTCTTC.